This passage covers 21 T cell receptor beta chains from one sample sequenced in a study of technical replicates of blood from a few donors. The protocol was immunoSEQ multiplex PCR, while the TCRdb copy is restricted to in-frame clones and leaves out a portion. In the table there are 70,000 to 80,000 clones, roughly 96% of which are singletons. Specimen: T cells isolated from PBMCs. The receptors here all came from a human donor in good health.

The chain uses TRBV4-1 and TRBJ2-5, with D uncertain. This CDR3 is 15 amino acids long. In germline, CDR1 is MGHRA, CDR2 YSYEKL. The V end was cut by 0 bases, the J end by 0 bases, with 8 bases between. The DNA of the CDR3 is TGCGCCAGCAGCCAAGATCGGTCGGACCAAGAGACCCAGTACTTC. Its protein product is CASSQDRSDQETQYF.

V and J are TRBV2 and TRBJ1-1; unclear D gene. The CDR3 length is 13 residues. Germline V gene lookup returns CDR1 SNHLY and CDR2 FYNNEI. Trimming pared 6 bases from V and 7 bases from J, leaving 15 bases between. This CDR3 reads CASRRGAASEAFF. Here the CDR3 DNA reads TGTGCCAGCAGGAGAGGAGCTGCTAGTGAAGCTTTCTTT. The whole variable domain, filled in from reference TRBV2 and TRBJ1-1, reads EPEVTQTPSHQVTQMGQEVILRCVPISNHLYFYWYRQILGQKVEFLVSFYNNEISEKSEIFDDQFSVERPDGSNFTLKIRSTKLEDSAMYFCASRRGAASEAFFGQGTRLTVV.

The chain is built from TRBV15 and TRBJ1-1; 9 nucleotides match TRBD1. The CDR3 runs 17 residues. Germline loops: CDR1 LNHNV, CDR2 YYDKDF (reference sequence). V lost 3 bases to trimming and J lost 8 bases; unmatched junction nucleotides: 16. CDR3 DNA: TGTGCCACCAGCAGTACAGCCGGGACAGGGCCCTTGGGCGAAGCTTTCTTT. It codes for CATSSTAGTGPLGEAFF.

The chain uses TRBV27 and TRBJ2-7, with 11 bases fitting TRBD1. Germline V CDR1 and CDR2: MNHEY, SMNVEV (reference sequence). The V and J ends lost 8 bases and 7 bases, in that order; junction bases with no gene match: 7. The CDR3 is 13 amino acids. The CDR3 DNA is TGTGCCAGCGTGGACAGGGGGCAAGGAGAGCAGTACTTC. Its protein product is CASVDRGQGEQYF.

The chain couples TRBV25-1 to TRBJ1-3; D gene uncertain. Germline values: CDR1 MGHDK, CDR2 SYGVNS. The CDR3 extends over 14 amino acids. V was pared by 1 base and J by 4 bases, with 8 bases between. The CDR3 region is CASSEWEVGNTIYF. The CDR3 region has the DNA TGTGCCAGCAGTGAATGGGAGGTCGGAAACACCATATATTTT. Complete variable domain (other parts from reference TRBV25-1 and TRBJ1-3): EADIYQTPRYLVIGTGKKITLECSQTMGHDKMYWYQQDPGMELHLIHYSYGVNSTEKGDLSSESTVSRIRTEHFPLTLESARPSHTSQYLCASSEWEVGNTIYFGEGSWLTVV.

This clone was recorded only once. The J gene is TRBJ1-1, the V gene TRBV5-8; 8 nucleotides align to TRBD1. This CDR3 has 14 residues. The J segment lost 4 bases and the V segment lost 5 bases, leaving 7 bases of the junction unmatched. The germline gives CDR1 SGHTS, CDR2 YDEGEE. The chain's CDR3 is CASRPQGVSTEAFF. CDR3 nucleotide sequence: TGTGCCAGCAGGCCACAGGGGGTGAGCACTGAAGCTTTCTTT.

CDR3 residues: CASASGSGEQYF. CDR3 bases: TGTGCCAGCGCCTCAGGCAGCGGCGAGCAGTACTTC. V usage is TRBV7-9 and J usage is TRBJ2-7; D might be TRBD2 (5 bases). Trimming took off 8 bases at V and 6 bases at J, with 14 bases between the two ends. Germline V lookup: CDR1 SEHNR, CDR2 FQNEAQ (reference sequence). This CDR3 comprises 12 residues.

The J gene is TRBJ2-3, the V gene TRBV5-1; 7 nucleotides align to TRBD1. Germline CDR1 is SGHRS and CDR2 is YFSETQ. With V trimmed by 4 bases and J by 0 bases, 17 bases remained unmatched. There are 19 residues in the CDR3. The CDR3 reads CASSPLIHSRGKSTDTQYF. For the CDR3, the DNA is TGCGCCAGCAGCCCATTAATCCATTCCAGGGGGAAGAGCACAGATACGCAGTATTTT.

V usage is TRBV30 and J usage is TRBJ2-7; D might be TRBD1 (6 bases). The V end lost 7 bases, the J end lost 7 bases, and 17 bases lay between the germline ends. CDR3 size: 12 residues. Germline loops: CDR1 GTSNPN, CDR2 SVGIG (reference sequence). CDR3 residues: CASKGTRREQYF. Here the CDR3 DNA reads TGTGCCTCAAAGGGGACACGAAGGGAGCAGTACTTC.

This chain connects TRBV11-2 to TRBJ2-2; 8 bases match TRBD2. Trimming took 9 bases from V and 6 from J; bases not matched to a gene: 9. The CDR3 is made up of 14 amino acids. Germline CDR1 SGHAT, CDR2 FQNNGV. Here the CDR3 reads CASYVGGVPGELFF. CDR3 DNA: TGTGCCAGTTACGTCGGGGGGGTTCCCGGGGAGCTGTTTTTT.

This sequence joins TRBV29-1 and TRBJ2-4; the match to TRBD1 covers 7 bases. The CDR3 has 13 amino acids. Germline loops: CDR1 SQVTM, CDR2 ANQGSEA. J gave up 9 bases and V 2 bases, and 7 bases lay outside the gene matches. The chain's CDR3 is CSVEKQGLRIQYF. The CDR3 DNA follows: TGCAGCGTTGAAAAACAGGGGCTTCGCATTCAGTACTTC.

The chain joins TRBV6-5 to TRBJ2-1; D possibly corresponds to TRBD1 (5 bases). The CDR3 is made up of 15 amino acids. CDR1 and CDR2 (germline): MNHEY, SVGAGI. Trimming took 6 bases from V and 0 from J, leaving 12 bases between them. The CDR3 region is CASSRQFSSYNEQFF. CDR3 DNA: TGTGCCAGCAGCAGACAGTTTAGCTCCTACAATGAGCAGTTCTTC.

This clone showed up just a few times. CDR3 loop: CASTLRSGGYNEQFF. Written as DNA, the CDR3 is TGTGCCAGCACCCTCAGGAGCGGGGGATACAATGAGCAGTTCTTC. The rearrangement joins TRBV11-2 to TRBJ2-1; 8 nucleotides align to TRBD2. CDR1 and CDR2 (germline): SGHAT, FQNNGV. The CDR3 contains 15 residues. V shed 7 bases and J 4 bases; nucleotides not matched to a gene: 9.

The V and J genes are TRBV2 and TRBJ2-7, with 8 bases identical to TRBD1. Germline trimming cut 5 bases from V and 5 bases from J; bases unmatched to any gene: 8. The CDR3 extends over 14 amino acids. Germline loops: CDR1 SNHLY, CDR2 FYNNEI. The CDR3 protein is CASSLGQGGDEQYF. The CDR3 region has the DNA TGTGCCAGCAGTCTTGGACAGGGTGGGGACGAGCAGTACTTC.

This clone was recorded once. The J gene is TRBJ2-2, the V gene TRBV4-2; D is possibly TRBD2 (7 bases). The CDR3 covers 17 residues. V dropped 7 bases and J dropped 3 bases, with 21 bases sitting between them. The germline CDR1 and CDR2 sequences are LGHNA and YNFKEQ. The CDR3 protein is CASTKGGGPLDTGELFF. The CDR3 DNA reads TGTGCCAGCACCAAGGGGGGAGGGCCTCTAGACACCGGGGAGCTGTTTTTT.

The chain couples TRBV15 to TRBJ2-1, with D possibly being TRBD1 (6 bases). Germline values: CDR1 LNHNV, CDR2 YYDKDF (reference sequence). This CDR3 is 15 amino acids long. The germline V and J ends were trimmed by 0 bases and 4 bases, with 10 bases remaining between them. This CDR3 reads CATSRDLDSYNEQFF. CDR3 DNA sequence: TGTGCCACCAGCAGAGATCTGGACAGTTACAATGAGCAGTTCTTC.

The rearrangement joins TRBV7-9 to TRBJ1-1; D is unclear. The germline V and J ends were trimmed by 4 bases and 5 bases, with 8 bases remaining between them. Germline V lookup: CDR1 SEHNR, CDR2 FQNEAQ (reference sequence). The CDR3 covers 12 residues. The CDR3 protein is CASSSTGTEAFF. In DNA, the CDR3 is TGTGCCAGCAGCTCTACGGGGACTGAAGCTTTCTTT.

The chain employs TRBV9 and TRBJ2-7; tentative D call: TRBD2 (6 bases). The CDR3 sequence is 18 residues long. V lost 0 bases and J 0 bases, leaving 19 bases between the germline ends. Germline CDR1 and CDR2: SGDLS and YYNGEE. In DNA form, the CDR3 reads TGTGCCAGCAGCGTAGGAGGAGGGTACGGACGGGACTCCTACGAGCAGTACTTC. Protein product: CASSVGGGYGRDSYEQYF.

V and J are TRBV13 and TRBJ1-1; 11 nucleotides align to TRBD1. The CDR3 extends over 14 amino acids. CDR1 and CDR2 (germline): PRHDT, FYEKMQ (reference sequence). The junction had 5 bases not matched to a gene; V was cut back by 6 bases and J by 5 bases. CDR3 bases: TGTGCCAGCAGGCGGACAGGGGGCCGTACTGAAGCTTTCTTT. Amino acids: CASRRTGGRTEAFF.

The V call is TRBV5-1, the J call TRBJ2-2, with D perhaps TRBD1 (5 bases). The CDR3 totals 18 residues. Germline lookup yields CDR1 SGHRS and CDR2 YFSETQ. V was trimmed by 0 bases and J by 5 bases, leaving 20 bases between them. In DNA form, the CDR3 reads TGCGCCAGCAGCTTGGCCTTGAGTTTGACAGAATTAACCGGGGAGCTGTTTTTT. As protein: CASSLALSLTELTGELFF.

The count of this clone is one. The chain is built from TRBV9 and TRBJ2-3; 7 bases agree with TRBD1. CDR3 length: 17 residues. With 4 bases clipped from V and 1 base from J, the junction kept 12 bases outside the gene matches. In germline, CDR1 is SGDLS, CDR2 YYNGEE. In nucleotides, the CDR3 is TGTGCCAGCAGCTCCGAGACAGGGTACTATCGCACAGATACGCAGTATTTT. Translation gives CASSSETGYYRTDTQYF.